This record concerns one T cell receptor (beta chain) sequence. Germline CDR1 reads PRHDT; CDR2 reads FYEKMQ (reference sequence). The length of the CDR3 is 13 residues. With 5 bases removed from V and 6 bases from J, the gap between germline ends came to 10 bases. PCR involved 60 Vbeta and 13 Jbeta primers. Profiling relied on immunoSEQ multiplex PCR, and the TCRdb table lists in-frame clones only, not all of them. The sample records 80,000 to 95,000 clones, approximately 71% being singletons. The data were taken from a study of cytomegalovirus exposure and HLA in healthy donors. Sequenced material: PBMCs. The source of this sequence is a woman younger than 35 in good health and CMV-seropositive. The chain couples TRBV13 to TRBJ2-2, with D possibly matching TRBD1 (5 bases). The CDR3 is CASSRDRAGELFF. DNA for the CDR3: TGTGCCAGCAGCAGAGACAGAGCCGGGGAGCTGTTTTTT.